This TCR beta chain stems from a study of T cell changes during pregnancy in multiple sclerosis. The CDR3 sequence is 15 residues long. Germline V gene sequence: CDR1 LNHNV, CDR2 YYDKDF (reference sequence). V was clipped by 0 bases and J by 4 bases; unmatched bases: 5. Method: immunoSEQ multiplex PCR; TCRdb's copy keeps in-frame clones and lacks some. Of 28,000 or so clones listed, about nine tenths are singletons. The V and J genes are TRBV15 and TRBJ1-1; 7 bases align to TRBD1. The sequences come from CD8+ T cells from peripheral blood mononuclear cells, collected in the second trimester of pregnancy. This sequence was found in a female donor with multiple sclerosis, enrolled in a pregnancy study. DNA for the CDR3: TGTGCCACCAGCAGAGAGGTTGAGGGGGCCACTGAAGCTTTCTTT. It is translated as CATSREVEGATEAFF.